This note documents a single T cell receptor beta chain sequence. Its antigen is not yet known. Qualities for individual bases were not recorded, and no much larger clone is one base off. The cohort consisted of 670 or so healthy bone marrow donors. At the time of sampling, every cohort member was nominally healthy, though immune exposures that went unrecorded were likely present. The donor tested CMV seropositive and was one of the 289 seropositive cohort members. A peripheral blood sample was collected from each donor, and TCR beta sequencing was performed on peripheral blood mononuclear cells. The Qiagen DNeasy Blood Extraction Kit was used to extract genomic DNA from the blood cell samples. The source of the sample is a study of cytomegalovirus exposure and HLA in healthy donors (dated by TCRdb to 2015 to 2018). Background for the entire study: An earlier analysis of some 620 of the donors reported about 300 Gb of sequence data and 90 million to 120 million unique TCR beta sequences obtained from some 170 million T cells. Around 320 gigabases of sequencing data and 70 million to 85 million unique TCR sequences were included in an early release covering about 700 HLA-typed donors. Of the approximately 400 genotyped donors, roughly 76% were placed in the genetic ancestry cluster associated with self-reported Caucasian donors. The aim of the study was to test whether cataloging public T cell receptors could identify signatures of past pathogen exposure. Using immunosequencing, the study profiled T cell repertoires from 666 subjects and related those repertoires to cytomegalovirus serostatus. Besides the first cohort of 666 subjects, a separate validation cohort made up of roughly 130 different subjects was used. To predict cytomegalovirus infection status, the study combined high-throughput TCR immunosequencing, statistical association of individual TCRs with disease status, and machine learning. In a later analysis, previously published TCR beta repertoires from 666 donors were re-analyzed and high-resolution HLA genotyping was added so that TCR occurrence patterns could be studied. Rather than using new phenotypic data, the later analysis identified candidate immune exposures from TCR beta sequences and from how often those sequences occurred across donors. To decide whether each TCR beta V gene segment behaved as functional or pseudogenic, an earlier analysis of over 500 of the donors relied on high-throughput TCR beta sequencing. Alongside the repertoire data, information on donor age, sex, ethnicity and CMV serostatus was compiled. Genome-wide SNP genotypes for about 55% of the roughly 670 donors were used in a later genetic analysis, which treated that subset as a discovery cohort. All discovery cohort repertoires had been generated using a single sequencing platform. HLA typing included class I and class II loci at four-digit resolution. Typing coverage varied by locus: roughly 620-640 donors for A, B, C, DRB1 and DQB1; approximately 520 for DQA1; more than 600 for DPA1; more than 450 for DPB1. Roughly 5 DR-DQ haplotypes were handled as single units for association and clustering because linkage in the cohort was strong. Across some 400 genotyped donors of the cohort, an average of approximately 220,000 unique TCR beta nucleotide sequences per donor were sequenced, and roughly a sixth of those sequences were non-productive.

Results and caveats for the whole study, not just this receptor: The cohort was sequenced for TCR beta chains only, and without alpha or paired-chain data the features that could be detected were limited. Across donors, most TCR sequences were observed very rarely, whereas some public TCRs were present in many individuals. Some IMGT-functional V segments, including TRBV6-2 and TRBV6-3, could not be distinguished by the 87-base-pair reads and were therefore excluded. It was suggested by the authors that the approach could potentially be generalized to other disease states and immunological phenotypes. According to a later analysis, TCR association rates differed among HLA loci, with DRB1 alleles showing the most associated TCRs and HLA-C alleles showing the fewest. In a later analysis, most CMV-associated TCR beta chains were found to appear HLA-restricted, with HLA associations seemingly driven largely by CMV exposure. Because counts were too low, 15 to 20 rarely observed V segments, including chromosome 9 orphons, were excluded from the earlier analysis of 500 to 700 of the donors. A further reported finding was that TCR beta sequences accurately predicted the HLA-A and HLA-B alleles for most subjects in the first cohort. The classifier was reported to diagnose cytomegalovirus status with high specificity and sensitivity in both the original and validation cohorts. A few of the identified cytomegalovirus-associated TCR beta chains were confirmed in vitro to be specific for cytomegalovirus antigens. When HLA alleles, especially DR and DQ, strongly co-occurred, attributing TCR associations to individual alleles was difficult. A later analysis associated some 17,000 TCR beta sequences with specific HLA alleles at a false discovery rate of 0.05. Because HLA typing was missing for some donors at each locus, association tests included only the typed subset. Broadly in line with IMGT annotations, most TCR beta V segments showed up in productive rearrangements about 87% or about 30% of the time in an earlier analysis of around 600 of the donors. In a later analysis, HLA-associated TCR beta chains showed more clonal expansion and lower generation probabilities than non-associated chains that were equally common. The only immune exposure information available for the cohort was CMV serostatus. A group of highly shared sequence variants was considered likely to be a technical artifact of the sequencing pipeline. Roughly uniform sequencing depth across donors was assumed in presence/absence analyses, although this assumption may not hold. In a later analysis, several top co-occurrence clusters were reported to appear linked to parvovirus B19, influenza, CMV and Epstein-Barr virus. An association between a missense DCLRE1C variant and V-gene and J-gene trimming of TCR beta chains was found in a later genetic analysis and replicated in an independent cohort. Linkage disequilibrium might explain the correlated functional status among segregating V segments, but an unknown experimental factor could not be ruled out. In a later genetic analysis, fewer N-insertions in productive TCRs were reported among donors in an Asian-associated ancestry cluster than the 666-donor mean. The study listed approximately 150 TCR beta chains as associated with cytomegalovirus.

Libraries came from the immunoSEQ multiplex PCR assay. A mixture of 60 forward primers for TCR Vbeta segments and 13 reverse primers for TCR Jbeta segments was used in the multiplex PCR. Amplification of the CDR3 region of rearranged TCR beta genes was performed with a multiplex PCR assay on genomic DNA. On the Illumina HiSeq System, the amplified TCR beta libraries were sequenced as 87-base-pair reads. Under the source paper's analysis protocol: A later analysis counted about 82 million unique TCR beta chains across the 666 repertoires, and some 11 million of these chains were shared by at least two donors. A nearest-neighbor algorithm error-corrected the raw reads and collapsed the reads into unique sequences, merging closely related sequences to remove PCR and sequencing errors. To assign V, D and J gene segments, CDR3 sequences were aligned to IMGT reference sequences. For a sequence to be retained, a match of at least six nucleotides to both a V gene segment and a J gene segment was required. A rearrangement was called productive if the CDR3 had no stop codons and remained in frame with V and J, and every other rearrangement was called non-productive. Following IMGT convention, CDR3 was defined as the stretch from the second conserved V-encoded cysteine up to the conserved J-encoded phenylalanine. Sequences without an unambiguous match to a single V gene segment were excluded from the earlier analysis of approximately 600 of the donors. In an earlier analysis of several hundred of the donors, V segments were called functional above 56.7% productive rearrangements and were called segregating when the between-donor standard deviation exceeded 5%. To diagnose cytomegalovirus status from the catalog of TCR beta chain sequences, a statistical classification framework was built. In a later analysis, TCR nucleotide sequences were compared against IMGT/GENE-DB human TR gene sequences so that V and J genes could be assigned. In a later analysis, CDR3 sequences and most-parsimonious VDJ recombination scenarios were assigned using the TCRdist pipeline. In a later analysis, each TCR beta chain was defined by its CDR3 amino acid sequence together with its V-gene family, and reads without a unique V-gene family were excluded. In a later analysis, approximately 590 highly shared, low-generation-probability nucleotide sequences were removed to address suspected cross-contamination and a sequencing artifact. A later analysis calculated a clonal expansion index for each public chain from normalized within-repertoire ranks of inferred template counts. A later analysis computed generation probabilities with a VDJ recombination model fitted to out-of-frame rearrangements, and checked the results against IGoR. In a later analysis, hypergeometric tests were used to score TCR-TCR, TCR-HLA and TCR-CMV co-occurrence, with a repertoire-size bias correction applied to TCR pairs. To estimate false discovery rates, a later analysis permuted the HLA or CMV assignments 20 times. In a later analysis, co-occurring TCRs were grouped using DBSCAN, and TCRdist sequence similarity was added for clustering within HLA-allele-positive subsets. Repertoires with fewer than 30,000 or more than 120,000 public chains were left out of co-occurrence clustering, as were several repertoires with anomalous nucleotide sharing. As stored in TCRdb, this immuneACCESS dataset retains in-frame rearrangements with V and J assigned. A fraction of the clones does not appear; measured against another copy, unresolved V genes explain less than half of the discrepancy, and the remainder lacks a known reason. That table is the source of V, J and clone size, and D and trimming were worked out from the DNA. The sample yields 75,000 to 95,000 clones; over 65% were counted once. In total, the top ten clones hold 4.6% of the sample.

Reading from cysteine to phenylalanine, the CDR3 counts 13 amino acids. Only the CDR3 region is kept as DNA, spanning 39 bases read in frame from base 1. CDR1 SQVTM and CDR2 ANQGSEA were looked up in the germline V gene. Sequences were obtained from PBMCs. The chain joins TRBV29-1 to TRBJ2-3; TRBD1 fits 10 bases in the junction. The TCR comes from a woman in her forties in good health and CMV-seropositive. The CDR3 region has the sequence CSGRQGAGDTQYF. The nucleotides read TGCAGTGGGAGACAGGGGGCCGGAGATACGCAGTATTTT.